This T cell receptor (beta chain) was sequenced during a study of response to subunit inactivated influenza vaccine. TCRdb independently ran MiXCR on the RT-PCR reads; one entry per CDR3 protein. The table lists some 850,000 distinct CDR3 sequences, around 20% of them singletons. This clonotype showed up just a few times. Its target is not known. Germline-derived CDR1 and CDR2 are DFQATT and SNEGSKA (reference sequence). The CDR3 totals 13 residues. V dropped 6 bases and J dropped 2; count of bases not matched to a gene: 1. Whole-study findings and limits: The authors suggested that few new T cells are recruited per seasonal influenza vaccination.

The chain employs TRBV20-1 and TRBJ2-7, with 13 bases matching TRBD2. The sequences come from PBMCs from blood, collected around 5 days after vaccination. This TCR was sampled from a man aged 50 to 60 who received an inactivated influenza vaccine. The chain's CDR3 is CSAGTSGTYEQYF. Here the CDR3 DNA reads TGCAGTGCAGGGACTAGCGGGACCTACGAGCAGTACTTC.